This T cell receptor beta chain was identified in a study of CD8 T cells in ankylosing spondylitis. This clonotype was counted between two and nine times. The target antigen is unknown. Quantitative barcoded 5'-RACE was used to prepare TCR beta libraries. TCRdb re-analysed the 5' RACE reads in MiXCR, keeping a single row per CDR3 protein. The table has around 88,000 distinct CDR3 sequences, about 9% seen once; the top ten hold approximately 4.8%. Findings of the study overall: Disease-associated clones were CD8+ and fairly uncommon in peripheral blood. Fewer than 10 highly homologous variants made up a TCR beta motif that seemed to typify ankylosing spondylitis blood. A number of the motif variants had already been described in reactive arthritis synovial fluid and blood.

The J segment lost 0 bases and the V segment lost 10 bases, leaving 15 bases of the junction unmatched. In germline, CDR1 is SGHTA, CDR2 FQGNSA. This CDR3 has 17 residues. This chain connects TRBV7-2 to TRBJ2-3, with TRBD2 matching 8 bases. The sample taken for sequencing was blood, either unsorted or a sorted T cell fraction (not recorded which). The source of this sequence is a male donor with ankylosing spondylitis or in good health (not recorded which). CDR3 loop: CATYRRAGGSSTDTQYF. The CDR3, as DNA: TGTGCCACCTACCGGAGGGCGGGGGGATCAAGCACAGATACGCAGTATTTT.